Listed here are 14 T cell receptor beta chains from one sample, sequenced in a study of graft-versus-host responses after intestinal transplantation. Antigens of these TCRs are unknown. Sequencing was performed with immunoSEQ multiplex PCR; in TCRdb, only in-frame clones are kept and a portion is missing. Of about 99,000 clones in the sample, just under 95% were seen once. Sample: unstimulated CD8+ T cells sorted from spleen or lymph node cells, taken before transplant. The receptors were gathered from a human donor who was the organ donor for an intestinal transplant.

This chain links TRBV23-1 with TRBJ2-6; TRBD1 matches at 10 bases. TRBV23-1 has ORF status, its function being uncertain. V lost 2 bases to trimming and J lost 0 bases; unmatched junction nucleotides: 10. The CDR3 has 20 amino acids. CDR3 amino acids: CASSQPDRQGAFSGANVLTF. The CDR3 DNA reads TGCGCCAGCAGTCAACCCGACAGACAGGGGGCGTTCTCTGGGGCCAACGTCCTGACTTTC.

Remarks on this clone: A read error may account for a junction end that differs from germline. The rearrangement links TRBV2 to TRBJ2-4, with D maybe TRBD2 (6 bases). Looked up from germline, CDR1 is SNHLY and CDR2 is FYNNEI. This CDR3 region has 13 residues. CDR3 region: CASSTMTRGAPQF. CDR3 in DNA: TGTGCCAGCAGTACGATGACTAGAGGGGCCCCTCAATTC.

The chain recombines TRBV14 with TRBJ2-7, with 9 bases fitting TRBD1. Germline V gene data show CDR1 as SGHDN and CDR2 as FVKESK. This CDR3 is built from 18 residues. V dropped 7 bases and J dropped 0; count of bases not matched to a gene: 16. CDR3 region: CASTQNPGQGTFSYEQYF. As DNA, the CDR3 is TGTGCCAGCACCCAGAACCCGGGACAGGGAACCTTCTCCTACGAGCAGTACTTC.

On this clone itself: The missing conserved phenylalanine or tryptophan at the end of this CDR3 makes a read error likely. No DNA is shown, since the ends of the CDR3 on it are uncertain; the CDR3 is the one TCRdb lists. CDR3 in amino acids: CASRSATTSSTGLKDPPL. This rearrangement joins TRBV27 to TRBJ1-1; TRBD1 is taken as the D call from the table, unchecked against the DNA. The germline V gene has CDR1 MNHEY and CDR2 SMNVEV (reference sequence). The CDR3 is 18 residues long, ends included.

The genes are TRBV5-1 and TRBJ2-7; D is unresolved. The CDR3 loop spans 15 amino acids. Trimming removed 0 bases from V and 2 bases from J, with 12 bases in between. The V gene's germline CDR1 is SGHRS and CDR2 YFSETQ. This CDR3 reads CASSLDVRRTYEQYF. CDR3 coding DNA: TGCGCCAGCAGCTTGGATGTCAGGCGAACCTACGAGCAGTACTTC.

The chain recombines TRBV27 with TRBJ1-4; D is unresolved. The CDR3 is 15 residues long. CDR1 is MNHEY, CDR2 SMNVEV, per germline (reference sequence). V lost 4 bases and J lost 3, with 12 bases in between. Written as DNA, the CDR3 is TGTGCCAGCAGTTCTCTTTTTCGGGCTAATGAAAAACTGTTTTTT. Translated: CASSSLFRANEKLFF. Using reference TRBV27 and TRBJ1-4 for the parts outside the CDR3, the full variable domain is EAQVTQNPRYLITVTGKKLTVTCSQNMNHEYMSWYRQDPGLGLRQIYYSMNVEVTDKGDVPEGYKVSRKEKRNFPLILESPSPNQTSLYFCASSSLFRANEKLFFGSGTQLSVL.

V and J are TRBV11-3 and TRBJ2-3; tentative D call: TRBD1 (6 bases). The germline V gene encodes CDR1 SGHNT and CDR2 YENEEA. The CDR3 loop spans 13 amino acids. Between the trimmed V and J ends, which lost 6 bases and 4 bases, there was a span of 11 bases. The CDR3 bases are TGTGCCAGCAGTCCTACAGGGCCAGATACGCAGTATTTT. This codes for CASSPTGPDTQYF.

The V call is TRBV29-1, the J call TRBJ1-2, with TRBD1 matching 7 bases. The germline CDR1 and CDR2 sequences are SQVTM and ANQGSEA. After removal of 6 bases from V and 1 base from J, the junction contained 5 bases not matched to a gene. The CDR3 sequence is 13 residues long. CDR3: CSVGGQLNYGYTF. In nucleotides, the CDR3 is TGCAGCGTCGGGGGACAGCTTAACTATGGCTACACCTTC.

The chain employs TRBV27 and TRBJ2-6; D not certain. Germline CDR1 and CDR2: MNHEY and SMNVEV (reference sequence). V shed 2 bases and J shed 4 bases, with 6 bases lying between them. This CDR3 is 14 amino acids long. CDR3 region: CASSLESGANVLTF. CDR3 sequence (DNA): TGTGCCAGCAGTTTAGAGTCCGGGGCCAACGTCCTGACTTTC.

The count of this clone is one. The genes are TRBV6-4 and TRBJ2-1, with D tentatively TRBD1 (5 bases). This CDR3 has 14 residues. Trimming stripped 2 bases from V and 7 bases from J, with 12 bases between. Per the germline V gene, CDR1 is MRHNA and CDR2 is SNTAGT. The CDR3 sequence is CASSDPRVGNEQFF. Written as DNA, the CDR3 is TGTGCCAGCAGTGACCCCAGGGTAGGGAATGAGCAGTTCTTC.

The chain links TRBV4-2 to TRBJ2-7; 9 nucleotides match TRBD1. The germline V gene encodes CDR1 LGHNA and CDR2 YNFKEQ. CDR3 length: 16 residues. V shed 3 bases, J shed 2 bases, and the junction held 8 bases outside the gene matches. The CDR3 nucleotides are TGTGCCAGCAGCCATCCAGAGACAGGGGGTCCCTACGAGCAGTACTTC. It specifies CASSHPETGGPYEQYF.

V is TRBV29-1 and J is TRBJ2-3; possibly TRBD2 for D (5 bases). This CDR3 contains 14 residues. V lost 4 bases to trimming and J lost 2 bases, with 13 bases between them. Germline V gene lookup returns CDR1 SQVTM and CDR2 ANQGSEA. CDR3 bases: TGCAGCGTTGGGACGGACTGGAACACAGATACGCAGTATTTT. Protein: CSVGTDWNTDTQYF.

V usage is TRBV7-9 and J usage is TRBJ2-5; TRBD2 might be the D (6 bases). Germline CDR1 reads SEHNR; CDR2 reads FQNEAQ (reference sequence). The CDR3 length is 15 residues. The V end lost 6 bases, the J end lost 5 bases, and 19 bases lay between the germline ends. Here the CDR3 DNA reads TGTGCCAGCAGTCCAGCGGGCGGGTCGTGGGAGACCCAGTACTTC. This codes for CASSPAGGSWETQYF.

With respect to this clone: The junction departs from germline at one end; a sequencing error may be responsible. The V and J genes are TRBV6-5 and TRBJ2-1; D is possibly TRBD1 (5 bases). This CDR3 region has 13 residues. CDR1 is MNHEY, CDR2 SVGAGI, per germline. The CDR3 nucleotides read TGTGCCAGCAGCCCGACAGCGCCCTCAGAGTCGGTCTTC. This gives the protein CASSPTAPSESVF.